The 26 T cell receptor beta chains below come from one sample, sequenced in a study of CD8+ T cells in alopecia areata. Sequencing used cDNA as its template, made by extracting RNA and reverse transcribing it. The data were produced by immunoSEQ multiplex PCR, yet TCRdb's version contains in-frame clones alone and is incomplete. This sample has some 150,000 clones, with approximately 60% found just once. Sequencing was done on a sample of CD8+ T cells sorted from blood. The receptors come from a human donor in good health.

The chain is built from TRBV2 and TRBJ2-7, with D perhaps TRBD1 or TRBD2 (5 bases each). The CDR3 totals 16 residues. Germline assignment: CDR1 SNHLY and CDR2 FYNNEI. V lost 2 bases and J 0 bases, leaving 14 bases between the germline ends. The chain's CDR3 is CASSEFGGGSSYEQYF. In DNA, the CDR3 is TGTGCCAGCAGTGAATTCGGTGGGGGAAGCTCCTACGAGCAGTACTTC. Filled out from reference TRBV2 and TRBJ2-7, the complete variable domain reads EPEVTQTPSHQVTQMGQEVILRCVPISNHLYFYWYRQILGQKVEFLVSFYNNEISEKSEIFDDQFSVERPDGSNFTLKIRSTKLEDSAMYFCASSEFGGGSSYEQYFGPGTRLTVT.

The rearrangement uses TRBV9 and TRBJ2-7; TRBD2 aligns across 10 bases. There are 16 residues in the CDR3. V shed 0 bases and J 6 bases; nucleotides not matched to a gene: 9. The germline V gene encodes CDR1 SGDLS and CDR2 YYNGEE. CDR3 protein: CASSVGGLAGVGEQYF. CDR3 DNA sequence: TGTGCCAGCAGCGTAGGAGGTCTAGCGGGAGTTGGCGAGCAGTACTTC.

This clone has a handful of counts. The rearrangement uses TRBV28 and TRBJ2-1, with 7 bases matching TRBD1. Germline V gene lookup returns CDR1 MDHEN and CDR2 SYDVKM. The CDR3 is 15 amino acids. Trimming at V came to 4 bases and at J to 1 base, leaving 4 bases not matched to a gene. CDR3 protein: CASSYRQGSYNEQFF. As DNA, the CDR3 is TGTGCCAGCAGTTACAGACAGGGTTCCTACAATGAGCAGTTCTTC. Supplemented by reference TRBV28 and TRBJ2-1, the full variable domain reads DVKVTQSSRYLVKRTGEKVFLECVQDMDHENMFWYRQDPGLGLRLIYFSYDVKMKEKGDIPEGYSVSREKKERFSLILESASTNQTSMYLCASSYRQGSYNEQFFGPGTRLTVL.

This chain joins TRBV2 and TRBJ2-2; the match to TRBD2 covers 9 bases. This CDR3 is 16 amino acids long. Trimming removed 7 bases from V and 1 base from J; junction bases left unmatched: 7. CDR1 SNHLY and CDR2 FYNNEI come from the germline V gene. CDR3 nucleotide sequence: TGTGCCAGCACCCCCGAGACTAGCGGGAACACCGGGGAGCTGTTTTTT. This gives the protein CASTPETSGNTGELFF.

The rearrangement uses TRBV19 and TRBJ2-5; the D is unclear. Germline lookup yields CDR1 LNHDA and CDR2 SQIVND (reference sequence). Trimming removed 3 bases at V and 7 bases at J, with 12 bases between. This CDR3 has 13 residues. CDR3 nucleotide sequence: TGTGCCAGTAGTATCACTGACGGCGGGACCCAGTACTTC. It translates to CASSITDGGTQYF. The variable domain in full, completed from reference TRBV19 and TRBJ2-5, reads DGGITQSPKYLFRKEGQNVTLSCEQNLNHDAMYWYRQDPGQGLRLIYYSQIVNDFQKGDIAEGYSVSREKKESFPLTVTSAQKNPTAFYLCASSITDGGTQYFGPGTRLLVL.

The chain is built from TRBV18 and TRBJ1-5; tentatively, D is TRBD1 (5 bases). The CDR3 sequence is 14 residues long. The germline CDR1 and CDR2 sequences are KGHSH and LQKENI. V dropped 1 base and J dropped 5 bases, with 9 bases sitting between them. CDR3 sequence reads: CASSPLRAHQPQHF. The CDR3 bases are TGTGCCAGCTCACCACTCAGGGCTCATCAGCCCCAGCATTTT. Supplemented by reference TRBV18 and TRBJ1-5, the full variable domain reads NAGVMQNPRHLVRRRGQEARLRCSPMKGHSHVYWYRQLPEEGLKFMVYLQKENIIDESGMPKERFSAEFPKEGPSILRIQQVVRGDSAAYFCASSPLRAHQPQHFGDGTRLSIL.

The V gene is TRBV9, the J gene TRBJ1-1; D possibly corresponds to TRBD1 (6 bases). This CDR3 comprises 15 residues. V lost 3 bases and J 4 bases, leaving 16 bases between the germline ends. The V gene's germline CDR1 is SGDLS and CDR2 YYNGEE. The CDR3 region is CASSGGTPGSTEAFF. In DNA, the CDR3 is TGTGCCAGCAGCGGAGGGACACCGGGGAGCACTGAAGCTTTCTTT.

V and J are TRBV5-1 and TRBJ1-2; TRBD1 agrees at 9 bases. After removal of 4 bases from V and 6 bases from J, the junction contained 13 bases not matched to a gene. From germline, CDR1 is SGHRS and CDR2 YFSETQ. This CDR3 is 16 amino acids long. CDR3 nucleotide sequence: TGCGCCAGCAGCGAGGGACAGGGATATCCAGCCGATGGCTACACCTTC. This codes for CASSEGQGYPADGYTF.

This chain links TRBV7-9 with TRBJ2-7; D gene uncertain. The germline V and J ends were trimmed by 5 bases and 3 bases, with 5 bases remaining between them. This CDR3 is built from 11 residues. Germline V gene data show CDR1 as SEHNR and CDR2 as FQNEAQ (reference sequence). The DNA for the CDR3 is TGTGCCAGCAGCATAGACTACGAGCAGTACTTC. Protein sequence: CASSIDYEQYF. The variable domain in full, with the rest retrieved from reference TRBV7-9 and TRBJ2-7, is DTGVSQNPRHKITKRGQNVTFRCDPISEHNRLYWYRQTLGQGPEFLTYFQNEAQLEKSRLLSDRFSAERPKGSFSTLEIQRTEQGDSAMYLCASSIDYEQYFGPGTRLTVT.

The gene calls are TRBV6-6 and TRBJ2-7; D unresolved. Trimming removed 0 bases from V and 0 bases from J, with 9 bases in between. CDR1 is MNHNY and CDR2 is SVGAGI in the germline V gene (reference sequence). CDR3 length equals 15 residues. The CDR3 reads CASSYSTRNSYEQYF. As DNA, the CDR3 is TGTGCCAGCAGTTACTCGACAAGGAACTCCTACGAGCAGTACTTC.

The chain couples TRBV27 to TRBJ1-1; D ambiguous. Trimming cost V 5 bases and J 0 bases, with 7 bases left between them. The CDR3 is 13 residues long. Germline V lookup: CDR1 MNHEY, CDR2 SMNVEV (reference sequence). CDR3 bases: TGTGCCAGCAGTACGACGGTGAACACTGAAGCTTTCTTT. This codes for CASSTTVNTEAFF.

V gene TRBV2 combines with J gene TRBJ2-3; the match to TRBD2 covers 12 bases. Germline trimming cut 5 bases from V and 0 bases from J; bases unmatched to any gene: 3. Germline V gene sequence: CDR1 SNHLY, CDR2 FYNNEI. This CDR3 comprises 16 residues. CDR3: CASSPGTSGSTDTQYF. CDR3 in DNA: TGTGCCAGCAGTCCCGGGACTAGCGGGAGCACAGATACGCAGTATTTT.

The chain employs TRBV13 and TRBJ2-7, with TRBD1 identical over 8 bases. The trim removed 4 bases at V and 2 bases at J, leaving 7 bases unmatched. CDR1 and CDR2 from the germline V gene are PRHDT and FYEKMQ (reference sequence). The CDR3 sequence is 15 residues long. CDR3 in amino acids: CASSSTGDRTYEQYF. The CDR3 bases are TGTGCCAGCAGCTCGACAGGGGACCGGACCTACGAGCAGTACTTC.

A few counts support this clone. The chain uses TRBV29-1 and TRBJ2-1; TRBD2 aligns across 16 bases. Per the germline V gene, CDR1 is SQVTM and CDR2 is ANQGSEA. The CDR3 has 15 residues. V lost 6 bases to trimming and J lost 6 bases; unmatched junction nucleotides: 5. The CDR3 here is CSVTGTSGRGNEQFF. The CDR3 bases are TGCAGCGTGACCGGGACTAGCGGGAGGGGCAATGAGCAGTTCTTC.

This clone has only a few counts. The V gene is TRBV27, the J gene TRBJ1-5; no firm D call. The CDR3 loop spans 13 amino acids. Germline lookup yields CDR1 MNHEY and CDR2 SMNVEV (reference sequence). With 2 bases removed from V and 1 base from J, the gap between germline ends came to 3 bases. The CDR3 spells CASSLQSNQPQHF. The CDR3 DNA is TGTGCCAGCAGTTTACAGAGCAATCAGCCCCAGCATTTT.

The chain carries TRBV20-1 and TRBJ2-7; D is ambiguous. Per germline, CDR1 DFQATT and CDR2 SNEGSKA (reference sequence). Trimming removed 6 bases at V and 2 bases at J, with 8 bases between. The CDR3 totals 11 residues. The CDR3 DNA reads TGCAGTGCGGCCCCCACCTACGAGCAGTACTTC. This translates into CSAAPTYEQYF.

This clone showed up just a few times. The chain is built from TRBV2 and TRBJ2-1, with D possibly matching TRBD2 (6 bases). Looked up from germline, CDR1 is SNHLY and CDR2 is FYNNEI. CDR3 length: 12 residues. The ends were cut back, 9 bases at V and 7 bases at J, with 13 bases in the middle. Here the CDR3 DNA reads TGTGCCAGTAATATGGGGGGAAATGAGCAGTTCTTC. This translates into CASNMGGNEQFF. The full variable domain, its missing parts supplied by reference TRBV2 and TRBJ2-1, is EPEVTQTPSHQVTQMGQEVILRCVPISNHLYFYWYRQILGQKVEFLVSFYNNEISEKSEIFDDQFSVERPDGSNFTLKIRSTKLEDSAMYFCASNMGGNEQFFGPGTRLTVL.

The V gene is TRBV7-9, the J gene TRBJ1-2; 7 bases agree with TRBD1. V was pared by 6 bases and J by 7 bases, with 8 bases of the junction left unmatched. This CDR3 contains 13 residues. Germline V lookup: CDR1 SEHNR, CDR2 FQNEAQ (reference sequence). The CDR3 reads CASSPGQAGGYTF. CDR3 coding DNA: TGTGCCAGCAGTCCCGGACAGGCTGGTGGCTACACCTTC. Full variable domain (rest looked up from reference TRBV7-9 and TRBJ1-2): DTGVSQNPRHKITKRGQNVTFRCDPISEHNRLYWYRQTLGQGPEFLTYFQNEAQLEKSRLLSDRFSAERPKGSFSTLEIQRTEQGDSAMYLCASSPGQAGGYTFGSGTRLTVV.

As to this clone: Because it lacks the conserved phenylalanine or tryptophan at the end, this CDR3 is likely a read error. J is TRBJ2-7 and V is TRBV5-1; 12 positions agree with TRBD2. The CDR3 covers 14 residues. Losses at the gene ends were 0 bases for V and 7 bases for J; bases not matched to a gene: 2. Germline CDR1 reads SGHRS; CDR2 reads YFSETQ. The CDR3 loop reads CASSLDLAGGEQYL. The CDR3, as DNA: TGCGCCAGCAGCTTGGACCTAGCGGGAGGGGAGCAGTACTTA.

V gene TRBV9 combines with J gene TRBJ1-2; D remains ambiguous. Trimming removed 6 bases from V and 7 bases from J, with 16 bases in between. CDR3 length: 13 residues. Germline V lookup: CDR1 SGDLS, CDR2 YYNGEE. In DNA form, the CDR3 reads TGTGCCAGCACCTCGGTGGGTCGAGGTGGCTACACCTTC. Translation gives CASTSVGRGGYTF.

The V gene is TRBV5-1, the J gene TRBJ2-7; D might be TRBD1 or TRBD2, each matching 6 bases. The CDR3 extends over 16 amino acids. With 7 bases removed from V and 1 base from J, the gap between germline ends came to 21 bases. Germline V gene data show CDR1 as SGHRS and CDR2 as YFSETQ. CDR3: CASFLGPGAGSYEQYF. CDR3 DNA sequence: TGCGCCAGCTTTTTGGGACCGGGGGCTGGGTCCTACGAGCAGTACTTC.

The chain joins TRBV2 to TRBJ1-1; unclear D gene. Germline loops: CDR1 SNHLY, CDR2 FYNNEI. V was cut by 5 bases and J by 0 bases, with 16 bases left in between. The length of the CDR3 is 16 residues. CDR3 in DNA: TGTGCCAGCAGTCAAGGGTTGAGCATCATGAACACTGAAGCTTTCTTT. Encoded protein: CASSQGLSIMNTEAFF. Full variable domain (outside the CDR3, taken from reference TRBV2 and TRBJ1-1): EPEVTQTPSHQVTQMGQEVILRCVPISNHLYFYWYRQILGQKVEFLVSFYNNEISEKSEIFDDQFSVERPDGSNFTLKIRSTKLEDSAMYFCASSQGLSIMNTEAFFGQGTRLTVV.

V is TRBV29-1 and J is TRBJ2-1, with TRBD2 identical over 8 bases. Per germline, CDR1 SQVTM and CDR2 ANQGSEA. The J segment lost 8 bases and the V segment lost 7 bases, leaving 13 bases of the junction unmatched. CDR3 length: 14 residues. CDR3 sequence: CSAVSGTALDEQFF. In DNA, the CDR3 is TGCAGCGCCGTTAGCGGGACGGCTCTTGATGAGCAGTTCTTC.

Remarks on this clone: One junction end does not reproduce the germline sequence, and a read error may be involved. The V call is TRBV5-6, the J call TRBJ2-1; 9 bases fit TRBD2. CDR1 SGHDT and CDR2 YYEEEE come from the germline V gene. The CDR3 has 18 residues. Written as DNA, the CDR3 is TGCGCCAGCAGCCAAGAGCCTAGCGGGGTAACCTCCTACAATGAGCAGTTCTTC. Its protein product is CASSQEPSGVTSYNEQFF.

V gene TRBV2 combines with J gene TRBJ2-5; D unresolved. Trimming stripped 6 bases from V and 0 bases from J, with 8 bases between. Germline lookup yields CDR1 SNHLY and CDR2 FYNNEI. This CDR3 spans 13 amino acids. CDR3 region: CASSPAYQETQYF. The CDR3 DNA follows: TGTGCCAGCAGCCCTGCGTACCAAGAGACCCAGTACTTC.

This chain uses TRBV27 with TRBJ2-7; D could derive from TRBD1 or TRBD2 (5 bases each). V was shortened by 5 bases and J by 2 bases, with 13 bases between the two germline ends. Germline CDR1 reads MNHEY; CDR2 reads SMNVEV (reference sequence). The CDR3 consists of 14 residues. The DNA for the CDR3 is TGTGCCAGCAGTCTAGCCGGGGCCGCCTACGAGCAGTACTTC. Amino acid sequence: CASSLAGAAYEQYF.